The T cell receptor beta chain described here comes from a study of CD8+ T cells in alopecia areata. Documented treatment: oral pan-JAK inhibitor, 5-10 mg twice daily. In each case, RNA was isolated and then reverse transcribed into cDNA as the sequencing template. Clones were sequenced by immunoSEQ multiplex PCR, and TCRdb holds only the in-frame ones, with some missing. The top ten clones hold around 19% of a sample with 80,000 to 100,000 clones, roughly 45% of them seen once. Sample: CD8+ T cells sorted from blood, taken at week 24, from a patient treated with tofacitinib. The receptor was isolated from a human donor with alopecia areata.

The CDR3 nucleotides read TGCGCCAGCAGCTTGGAACTAGCGTCCTACAATGAGCAGTTCTTC. Protein: CASSLELASYNEQFF. The genes are TRBV5-1 and TRBJ2-1, with 7 bases that match TRBD2. V lost 0 bases, J lost 1 base, and 1 base stayed unmatched. CDR1 is SGHRS, CDR2 YFSETQ, per germline. This CDR3 has 15 amino acids.